Presented here are 14 T cell receptor beta chains from one specimen sequenced in a study of T cells in Graves' hyperthyroidism and ophthalmopathy. Using RNA transcripts as the source, TCR beta CDR3 regions were amplified. The HTBI primer set served for first-round RT-PCR of the TCR CDR3. In TCRdb, the multiplex PCR reads were re-called with MiXCR into one record per CDR3 protein. This sample has about 300,000 distinct CDR3 sequences, with about 19% found just once. Sequences were obtained from blood. The receptor set was obtained from a man aged 50 or older with Graves' ophthalmopathy.

V gene TRBV28 combines with J gene TRBJ1-1; no clear D gene. The CDR3 loop spans 15 amino acids. The germline V and J ends were trimmed by 3 bases and 4 bases, with 15 bases remaining between them. Germline lookup yields CDR1 MDHEN and CDR2 SYDVKM. Here the CDR3 reads CASSLYGSGGTEAFF. Written as DNA, the CDR3 is TGTGCCAGCAGTTTGTACGGATCTGGAGGCACTGAAGCTTTCTTT. Full variable domain (outside the CDR3, taken from reference TRBV28 and TRBJ1-1): DVKVTQSSRYLVKRTGEKVFLECVQDMDHENMFWYRQDPGLGLRLIYFSYDVKMKEKGDIPEGYSVSREKKERFSLILESASTNQTSMYLCASSLYGSGGTEAFFGQGTRLTVV.

The chain couples TRBV24-1 to TRBJ2-1; 11 bases fit TRBD2. The V segment lost 1 base and the J segment 12 bases; nucleotides outside the gene matches: 13. The CDR3 runs to 17 residues. Germline CDR1 KGHDR, CDR2 SFDVKD. CDR3 DNA sequence: TGTGCCACCAGTGATTTACTGACTAGCGGGGACTCAATGGGGCAGTTCTTC. It is translated as CATSDLLTSGDSMGQFF.

The V gene is TRBV7-2, the J gene TRBJ2-7, with D possibly matching TRBD1 (5 bases). CDR1 SGHTA and CDR2 FQGNSA come from the germline V gene. This CDR3 is built from 14 residues. Trimming took off 5 bases at V and 4 bases at J, with 15 bases between the two ends. The CDR3: CASSLSWGEYEQYF. Written as DNA, the CDR3 is TGTGCCAGCAGCCTGAGTTGGGGCGAATACGAGCAGTACTTC.

This clonotype was seen repeatedly, ten times or more. The V gene is TRBV30, the J gene TRBJ1-3, with D perhaps matching TRBD1 (5 bases). CDR3 size: 15 residues. Germline V gives CDR1 GTSNPN, CDR2 SVGIG (reference sequence). The germline V and J ends were trimmed by 4 bases and 2 bases, with 15 bases remaining between them. CDR3 sequence (DNA): TGTGCCTGGACCGCTAAGGACACAGCTGGAAACACCATATATTTT. Protein product: CAWTAKDTAGNTIYF.

The sample holds many counts of this clonotype. The chain links TRBV18 to TRBJ2-6; no definite D call. V was cut by 3 bases and J by 4 bases, with 1 base left in between. CDR1 is KGHSH, CDR2 LQKENI, per germline. This CDR3 is built from 12 residues. In DNA, the CDR3 is TGTGCCAGCTCACCCGGGGCCAACGTCCTGACTTTC. Translating gives CASSPGANVLTF.

This clonotype was detected ten times or more. This rearrangement joins TRBV5-1 to TRBJ2-2, with no clear D. Germline CDR1 SGHRS, CDR2 YFSETQ. Trimming left V 0 bases short and J 4 bases short, with 4 bases between. The CDR3 extends over 13 amino acids. CDR3 nucleotide sequence: TGCGCCAGCAGCTTGGAAGGCACCGGGGAGCTGTTTTTT. It specifies CASSLEGTGELFF.

This clonotype was observed at least ten times. The chain carries TRBV24-1 and TRBJ2-1; D may be TRBD2 (6 bases). The germline V gene encodes CDR1 KGHDR and CDR2 SFDVKD. Trimming shortened V by 3 bases and J by 6 bases, and 11 bases separated the two germline ends. The CDR3 is 14 amino acids. Here the CDR3 DNA reads TGTGCCACCAGTGATAGGACTATAAGCAATGAGCAGTTCTTC. This codes for CATSDRTISNEQFF.

The J gene is TRBJ2-5, the V gene TRBV12-3 or TRBV12-4, with TRBD1 identical over 10 bases. J gave up 5 bases and V 5 bases, and 8 bases lay outside the gene matches. The CDR3 loop spans 15 amino acids. The CDR3 sequence: CASSIGQGVLETQYF. As DNA, the CDR3 is TGTGCCAGCAGTATTGGACAGGGGGTTTTGGAGACCCAGTACTTC.

This rearrangement joins TRBV6-5 to TRBJ1-2; D possibly corresponds to TRBD1 (6 bases). The length of the CDR3 is 13 residues. Germline values: CDR1 MNHEY, CDR2 SVGAGI. Trimming took off 2 bases at V and 7 bases at J, with 11 bases between the two ends. The CDR3, as DNA: TGTGCCAGCAGTTACGCAGGGGTGGTTGGCTACACCTTC. Its protein product is CASSYAGVVGYTF.

In its sample, this clonotype was seen many times. CDR3 DNA sequence: TGTGCCTGTGCGAGTATCTCTAGCACAGATACGCAGTATTTT. This codes for CACASISSTDTQYF. This chain joins TRBV30 and TRBJ2-3; D gene uncertain. The germline V gene encodes CDR1 GTSNPN and CDR2 SVGIG (reference sequence). This CDR3 has 14 residues. V was shortened by 6 bases and J by 0 bases, with 13 bases between the two germline ends.

The chain carries TRBV7-8 and TRBJ1-5; 10 nucleotides align to TRBD1. Germline CDR1 and CDR2: SGHVS and FQNEAQ. The CDR3 is 15 residues long. V shed 0 bases and J 9 bases; nucleotides not matched to a gene: 5. CDR3 region: CASSLAAGQGGPQHF. The CDR3, as DNA: TGTGCCAGCAGCTTAGCCGCAGGACAGGGGGGGCCCCAGCATTTT.

A few counts support this clonotype. The rearrangement links TRBV12-3 or TRBV12-4 to TRBJ2-7; 7 bases align to TRBD2. Trimming at V came to 5 bases and at J to 0 bases, leaving 4 bases not matched to a gene. There are 14 residues in the CDR3. CDR3 loop: CASSERGYSYEQYF. In nucleotides, the CDR3 is TGTGCCAGCAGTGAGCGGGGCTACTCCTACGAGCAGTACTTC.

The chain's CDR3 is CASSSRGGGYTF. The CDR3 DNA is TGTGCCAGCAGTTCCAGGGGCGGGGGCTACACCTTC. The chain has TRBV27 and TRBJ1-2, with D perhaps matching TRBD1 (6 bases). The CDR3 loop spans 12 amino acids. Germline loops: CDR1 MNHEY, CDR2 SMNVEV (reference sequence). The V end was cut by 4 bases, the J end by 8 bases, with 11 bases between.

In its sample, this clonotype was seen a few times. The rearrangement uses TRBV3-1 and TRBJ2-3; 14 positions match TRBD2. Germline V gene lookup returns CDR1 LGHDT and CDR2 YNNKEL (reference sequence). After removal of 4 bases from V and 0 bases from J, the junction contained 12 bases not matched to a gene. The length of the CDR3 is 20 residues. The CDR3: CASSRSVGLAGVGSTDTQYF. Written as DNA, the CDR3 is TGTGCCAGCAGCCGTTCCGTGGGACTAGCGGGAGTCGGGAGCACAGATACGCAGTATTTT.